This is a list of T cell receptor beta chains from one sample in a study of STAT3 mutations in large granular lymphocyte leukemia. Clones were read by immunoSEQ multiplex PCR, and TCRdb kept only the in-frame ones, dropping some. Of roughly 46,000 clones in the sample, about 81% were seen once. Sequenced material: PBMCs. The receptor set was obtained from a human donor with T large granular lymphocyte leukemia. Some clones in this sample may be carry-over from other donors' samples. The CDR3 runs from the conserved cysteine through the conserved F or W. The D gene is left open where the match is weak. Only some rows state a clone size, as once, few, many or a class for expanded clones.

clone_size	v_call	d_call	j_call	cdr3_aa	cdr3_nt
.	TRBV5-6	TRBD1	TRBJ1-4	CASSLGQGNEKLFF	TGTGCCAGCAGCCTTGGACAGGGTAATGAAAAACTGTTTTTT
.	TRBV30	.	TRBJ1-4	CAWSTSRSELFF	TGTGCCTGGTCAACCAGTAGGTCCGAACTGTTTTTT
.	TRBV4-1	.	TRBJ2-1	CASSQGYSYNEQFF	TGCGCCAGCAGCCAGGGATACTCCTACAATGAGCAGTTCTTC
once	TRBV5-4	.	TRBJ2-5	CASSPGRVQETQYF	TGTGCCAGCAGCCCAGGACGGGTTCAAGAGACCCAGTACTTC
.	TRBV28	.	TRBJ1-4	CASNLSFRVNEKLFF	TGTGCCAGCAACCTCTCGTTCAGAGTCAATGAAAAACTGTTTTTT
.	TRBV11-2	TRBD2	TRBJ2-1	CASSSYRLAGGYNEQFF	TGTGCCAGCAGCTCTTACCGACTAGCGGGGGGGTACAATGAGCAGTTCTTC
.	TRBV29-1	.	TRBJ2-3	CSVTRRDTQYF	TGCAGCGTCACTAGACGGGATACGCAGTATTTT
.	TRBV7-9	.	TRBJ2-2	CASSSASGELFF	TGTGCCAGCAGCTCCGCGTCCGGGGAGCTGTTTTTT
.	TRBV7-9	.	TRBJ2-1	CASDYLNPNEQFF	TGTGCCAGCGACTATCTTAACCCTAATGAGCAGTTCTTC
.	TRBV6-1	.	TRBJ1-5	CASSGPQHSNQPQHF	TGTGCCAGCAGTGGTCCACAGCATAGCAATCAGCCCCAGCATTTT
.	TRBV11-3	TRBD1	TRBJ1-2	CASSALTGERGYTF	TGTGCCAGCAGCGCACTTACAGGGGAGCGTGGCTACACCTTC
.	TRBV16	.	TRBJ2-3	CASSRRDTRTDTQYF	TGTGCCAGCAGCCGACGGGACACCCGCACAGATACGCAGTATTTT
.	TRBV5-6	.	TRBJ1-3	CASSLEQVSGNTIYF	TGTGCCAGCAGCTTGGAACAGGTTTCTGGAAACACCATATATTTT
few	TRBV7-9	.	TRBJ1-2	CASSFQDSNYGYTF	TGTGCCAGCAGCTTTCAGGACAGTAACTATGGCTACACCTTC
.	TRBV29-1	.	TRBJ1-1	CSVVSLAEGTEAFF	TGCAGCGTTGTAAGTCTCGCCGAGGGGACTGAAGCTTTCTTT
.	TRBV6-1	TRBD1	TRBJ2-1	CASVTDRGLYNEQFF	TGTGCCAGCGTCACGGACAGGGGGCTCTACAATGAGCAGTTCTTC
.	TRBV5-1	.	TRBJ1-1	CASSQTGNTEAFF	TGCGCCAGCAGCCAAACAGGGAACACTGAAGCTTTCTTT
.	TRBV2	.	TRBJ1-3	CASSVDTARSGNTIYF	TGTGCCAGCAGCGTCGACACGGCTCGCTCTGGAAACACCATATATTTT
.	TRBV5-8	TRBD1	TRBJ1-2	CASSGDRGYGYTF	TGTGCCAGCAGTGGGGACAGGGGTTATGGCTACACCTTC
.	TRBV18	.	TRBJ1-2	CASFNRRVDGYTF	TGTGCCAGCTTCAACCGAAGGGTGGATGGCTACACCTTC
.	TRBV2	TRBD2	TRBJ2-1	CASSGVARGAGEQFF	TGTGCCAGCAGTGGGGTGGCGCGGGGGGCCGGTGAGCAGTTCTTC
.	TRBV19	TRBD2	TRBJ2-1	CASSIQTGGSYNEQFF	TGTGCCAGTAGTATCCAGACGGGGGGGTCCTACAATGAGCAGTTCTTC
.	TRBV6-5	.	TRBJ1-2	CASSYDGTKAYGYTF	TGTGCCAGCAGTTATGACGGGACAAAGGCCTATGGCTACACCTTC
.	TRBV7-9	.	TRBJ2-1	CASSTSSYNEQFF	TGTGCCAGCAGCACGAGCTCCTACAATGAGCAGTTCTTC
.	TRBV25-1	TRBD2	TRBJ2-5	CASSVGRERGEIQETQYF	TGTGCCAGCAGTGTGGGGCGAGAGCGGGGGGAAATCCAAGAGACCCAGTACTTC
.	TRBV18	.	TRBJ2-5	CASSPPGTPLETQYF	TGTGCCAGCTCACCGCCCGGGACCCCTCTGGAGACCCAGTACTTC
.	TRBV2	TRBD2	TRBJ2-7	CASSEARAGGFYEQYF	TGTGCCAGCAGTGAAGCTCGAGCGGGGGGGTTCTACGAGCAGTACTTC
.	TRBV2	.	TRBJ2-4	CASSDHFALAKNIQYF	TGTGCCAGCAGTGATCACTTTGCGTTAGCCAAAAACATTCAGTACTTC
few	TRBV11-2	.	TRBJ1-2	CASSADRNYGYTF	TGTGCCAGCAGTGCAGATCGGAACTATGGCTACACCTTC
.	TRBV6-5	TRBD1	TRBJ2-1	CASSHRGPYNEQFF	TGTGCCAGCAGTCACAGGGGACCTTACAATGAGCAGTTCTTC
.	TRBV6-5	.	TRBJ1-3	CASRGPSGNTIYF	TGTGCCAGCAGGGGTCCCTCTGGAAACACCATATATTTT
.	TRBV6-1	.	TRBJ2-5	CASSGTHLQETQYF	TGTGCCAGCAGTGGAACTCACCTCCAAGAGACCCAGTACTTC
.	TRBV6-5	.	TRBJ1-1	CASREVMNTEAFF	TGTGCCAGCCGGGAGGTCATGAACACTGAAGCTTTCTTT
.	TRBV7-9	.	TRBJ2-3	CASSRAGTATFDPHF	TGTGCCAGCAGCCGGGCTGGTACCGCCACTTTCGACCCCCATTTT
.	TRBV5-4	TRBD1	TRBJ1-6	CASSRSTQGYSPLHF	TGTGCCAGCAGCCGGAGTACACAGGGGTATTCACCCCTCCACTTT
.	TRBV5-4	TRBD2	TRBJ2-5	CASSLSVLYGRGTETQYF	TGTGCCAGCAGCTTATCTGTTTTATATGGGCGGGGGACAGAGACCCAGTACTTC
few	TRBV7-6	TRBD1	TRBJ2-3	CASSPQLGGRADTQYF	TGTGCCAGCAGCCCCCAGTTAGGGGGCCGGGCAGATACGCAGTATTTT
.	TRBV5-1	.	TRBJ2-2	CASSLAPPGELFF	TGCGCCAGCAGCTTGGCTCCCCCCGGGGAGCTGTTTTTT
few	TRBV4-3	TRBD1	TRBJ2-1	CASSQDLLTGQYDNEQFF	TGCGCCAGCAGCCAAGACCTACTGACGGGACAGTATGACAATGAGCAGTTCTTC
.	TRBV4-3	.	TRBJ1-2	CASSQDYRSPALGYGYTF	TGCGCCAGCAGCCAAGATTACAGATCTCCAGCACTCGGCTATGGCTACACCTTC
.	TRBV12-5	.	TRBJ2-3	CASGLVRDGSHPLRTDTQYF	TGTGCTAGTGGTTTGGTACGGGATGGGTCCCACCCATTGCGCACAGATACGCAGTATTTT
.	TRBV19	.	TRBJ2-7	CASSMRTVGKQYF	TGTGCCAGTAGTATGAGGACGGTGGGGAAGCAGTACTTC
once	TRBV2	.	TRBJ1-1	CASSPVAGNSEAFF	TGTGCCAGCAGCCCGGTGGCAGGGAACTCTGAAGCTTTCTTT
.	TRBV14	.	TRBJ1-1	CASSQSRGTEAFF	TGTGCCAGCAGCCAGTCGAGGGGAACTGAAGCTTTCTTT
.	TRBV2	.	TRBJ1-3	CASREVGTGNTIYF	TGTGCCAGCAGGGAAGTGGGCACTGGAAACACCATATATTTT
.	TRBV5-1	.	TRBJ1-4	CASSLGGVQEKLFF	TGCGCCAGCAGCTTGGGAGGGGTGCAGGAAAAACTGTTTTTT
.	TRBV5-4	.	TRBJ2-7	CAAGRQGGSYEQYF	TGTGCCGCGGGGCGGCAAGGAGGATCCTACGAGCAGTACTTC
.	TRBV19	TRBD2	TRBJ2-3	CASRERGGFTDTQYF	TGTGCCAGTAGGGAGCGGGGGGGCTTCACAGATACGCAGTATTTT
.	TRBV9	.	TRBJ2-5	CASSAGTRPNWETQYF	TGTGCCAGCAGCGCAGGGACACGACCTAATTGGGAGACCCAGTACTTC
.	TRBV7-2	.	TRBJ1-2	CASSQVLGGQSYGYTF	TGTGCCAGCAGCCAGGTGCTAGGGGGGCAGTCGTATGGCTACACCTTC
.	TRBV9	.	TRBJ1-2	CASSVDRNYGYTF	TGTGCCAGCAGCGTAGATCGCAACTATGGCTACACCTTC
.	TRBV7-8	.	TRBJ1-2	CASSITSTDNYGYTF	TGTGCCAGCAGCATAACCTCGACGGATAACTATGGCTACACCTTC
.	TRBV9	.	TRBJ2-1	CASSVEGDEQFF	TGTGCCAGCAGCGTAGAGGGGGATGAGCAGTTCTTC
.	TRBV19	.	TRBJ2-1	CASSIAPRSRYNEQFF	TGTGCCAGTAGTATAGCCCCGAGATCCCGTTACAATGAGCAGTTCTTC
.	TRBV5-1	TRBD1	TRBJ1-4	CASSLAGQGEEKLFF	TGCGCCAGCAGCTTGGCCGGACAGGGGGAGGAAAAACTGTTTTTT
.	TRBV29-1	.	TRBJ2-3	CSTRPTTRGTQYF	TGCAGCACACGCCCAACGACCAGAGGTACGCAGTATTTT
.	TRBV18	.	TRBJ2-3	CASSPPGTDTQYF	TGTGCCAGCTCACCACCGGGGACAGATACGCAGTATTTT
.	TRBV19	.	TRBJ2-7	CASTERGHYEQYF	TGTGCCAGTACCGAGCGGGGACACTACGAGCAGTACTTC
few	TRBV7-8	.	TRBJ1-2	CASSLKTVYGYTF	TGTGCCAGCAGCTTAAAGACCGTCTATGGCTACACCTTC
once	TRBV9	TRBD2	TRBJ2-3	CASSPRDYLLTDTQYF	TGTGCCAGCAGCCCCCGGGACTACTTACTCACAGATACGCAGTATTTT